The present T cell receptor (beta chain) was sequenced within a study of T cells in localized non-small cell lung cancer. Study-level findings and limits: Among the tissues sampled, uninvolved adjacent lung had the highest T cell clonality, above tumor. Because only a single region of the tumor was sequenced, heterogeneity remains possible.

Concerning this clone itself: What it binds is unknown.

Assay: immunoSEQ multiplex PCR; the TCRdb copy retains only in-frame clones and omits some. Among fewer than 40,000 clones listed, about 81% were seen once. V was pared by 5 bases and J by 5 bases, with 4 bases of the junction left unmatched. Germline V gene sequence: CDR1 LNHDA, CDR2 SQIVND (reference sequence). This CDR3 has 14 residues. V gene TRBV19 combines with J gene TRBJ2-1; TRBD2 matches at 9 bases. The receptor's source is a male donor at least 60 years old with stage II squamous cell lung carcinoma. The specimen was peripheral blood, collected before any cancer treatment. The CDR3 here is CASSETSGNNEQFF. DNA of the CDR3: TGTGCCAGTAGTGAGACTAGCGGTAACAATGAGCAGTTCTTC.